The clone carrying this T cell receptor beta chain turned up a few times. Its antigen remains unidentified. TCRdb processed the reads anew with MiXCR; each CDR3 protein has one entry. Counted here are about 240,000 distinct CDR3 sequences, around 6.4% occurring once; the ten biggest clones make up more than 5.5%. This specimen belongs to a study of T cell repertoires in cytomegalovirus infection. Study-level results: CMV-specific TCR beta clonotypes restricted by HLA-C were the ones dominating the ex vivo response. There were carriers of CMV plus the relevant HLA, and cumulative public TCR beta family frequency identified them.

Germline lookup yields CDR1 SGDLS and CDR2 YYNGEE. CDR3 size: 15 residues. The junction had 3 bases not matched to a gene; V was cut back by 4 bases and J by 0 bases. The sequence was obtained from a human donor in good health (CMV status not recorded). Some clones in this sample may be carry-over from other donors' samples. The chain is built from TRBV9 and TRBJ2-1, with 8 bases that match TRBD2. Sample: PBMCs. CDR3: CASSTRGDSYNEQFF. As DNA, the CDR3 is TGTGCCAGCAGCACGCGGGGGGACTCCTACAATGAGCAGTTCTTC. Looking up the rest from reference TRBV9 and TRBJ2-1 gives the full variable domain: DSGVTQTPKHLITATGQRVTLRCSPRSGDLSVYWYQQSLDQGLQFLIQYYNGEERAKGNILERFSAQQFPDLHSELNLSSLELGDSALYFCASSTRGDSYNEQFFGPGTRLTVL.